Following are 27 T cell receptor beta chains from one sample sequenced in a study of blood T cell repertoires in COVID-19. Profiling relied on immunoSEQ multiplex PCR, and the TCRdb table lists in-frame clones only, not all of them. The sample carries approximately 250,000 clones, nearly 85% recorded once. The sample taken for sequencing was peripheral blood. The receptors were sampled from a human donor in a cohort sampled during active COVID-19.

This chain links TRBV5-1 with TRBJ2-3; possible D gene TRBD1, 6 bases. The V end was cut by 2 bases, the J end by 3 bases, with 10 bases between. Germline CDR1 is SGHRS and CDR2 is YFSETQ. This CDR3 is 14 amino acids long. The DNA for the CDR3 is TGCGCCAGCAGCTTCCAGGGGCGTACAGATACGCAGTATTTT. Residues: CASSFQGRTDTQYF.

The genes are TRBV10-3 and TRBJ2-2, with TRBD2 matching 11 bases. From germline, CDR1 is ENHRY and CDR2 SYGVKD. J lost 1 base, V lost 10 bases, and 5 bases had no gene match. The CDR3 loop spans 15 amino acids. The CDR3 DNA is TGTGCCACCCTGACTAGCGGGATGAACACCGGGGAGCTGTTTTTT. Protein sequence: CATLTSGMNTGELFF.

This chain uses TRBV18 with TRBJ1-1, with TRBD1 identical over 7 bases. The germline CDR1 and CDR2 sequences are KGHSH and LQKENI. The CDR3 consists of 14 residues. The V segment lost 5 bases and the J segment 5 bases; nucleotides outside the gene matches: 8. The CDR3 coding sequence is TGTGCCAGCTCATCAGAGGGGGCTAGGACTGAAGCTTTCTTT. It translates to CASSSEGARTEAFF.

The V call is TRBV19, the J call TRBJ1-5; 8 positions agree with TRBD1. The CDR3 spans 14 residues. Trimming cost V 4 bases and J 6 bases; bases outside gene matches: 5. Germline V gene lookup returns CDR1 LNHDA and CDR2 SQIVND (reference sequence). The CDR3 protein is CASSTSGGGQPQHF. DNA for the CDR3: TGTGCCAGTAGTACATCAGGGGGCGGTCAGCCCCAGCATTTT.

This rearrangement joins TRBV9 to TRBJ2-1; D unclear. V was cut by 0 bases and J by 2 bases, with 9 bases left in between. Looked up from germline, CDR1 is SGDLS and CDR2 is YYNGEE. This CDR3 comprises 15 residues. CDR3 DNA: TGTGCCAGCAGCGTAGATAATAGCCCCTACAATGAGCAGTTCTTC. It yields the protein CASSVDNSPYNEQFF. The full variable domain, completed using reference TRBV9 and TRBJ2-1, is DSGVTQTPKHLITATGQRVTLRCSPRSGDLSVYWYQQSLDQGLQFLIQYYNGEERAKGNILERFSAQQFPDLHSELNLSSLELGDSALYFCASSVDNSPYNEQFFGPGTRLTVL.

The chain joins TRBV18 to TRBJ2-1; D remains unclear. The CDR3 is made up of 12 amino acids. Germline loops: CDR1 KGHSH, CDR2 LQKENI. Deletions cut 6 bases from V and 7 bases from J, with 10 bases between. In nucleotides, the CDR3 is TGTGCCAGCTCCCAAGACATAAATGAGCAGTTCTTC. Residues: CASSQDINEQFF.

The V and J genes are TRBV3-1 (or the pseudogene TRBV3-2) and TRBJ2-1; D remains ambiguous. Germline V CDR1 and CDR2: LGHDT, YNNKEL (reference sequence). The ends were cut back, 5 bases at V and 5 bases at J, with 13 bases in the middle. The length of the CDR3 is 14 residues. CDR3 sequence reads: CASSNEPQNNEQFF. CDR3 in DNA: TGTGCCAGCAGCAATGAACCCCAGAACAATGAGCAGTTCTTC.

The V gene is TRBV7-3, the J gene TRBJ2-2; D ambiguous. The germline V and J ends were trimmed by 6 bases and 1 base, with 15 bases remaining between them. The CDR3 runs to 16 residues. The germline gives CDR1 SGHTA, CDR2 FQGTGA. CDR3: CASSHSRVGNTGELFF. Here the CDR3 DNA reads TGTGCCAGCAGTCACTCTCGGGTCGGGAACACCGGGGAGCTGTTTTTT. Full variable domain (missing parts from reference TRBV7-3 and TRBJ2-2): GAGVSQTPSNKVTEKGKYVELRCDPISGHTALYWYRQSLGQGPEFLIYFQGTGAADDSGLPNDRFFAVRPEGSVSTLKIQRTERGDSAVYLCASSHSRVGNTGELFFGEGSRLTVL.

The chain couples TRBV14 to TRBJ1-2; TRBD1 matches at 9 bases. Germline trimming cut 1 base from V and 7 bases from J; bases unmatched to any gene: 4. Germline V lookup: CDR1 SGHDN, CDR2 FVKESK. The CDR3 runs to 14 residues. The CDR3 DNA follows: TGTGCCAGCAGCCAAGGGGGACAGGGAGGTGGCTACACCTTC. Encoded protein: CASSQGGQGGGYTF.

CDR3 nucleotides: TGTGCCAGCAGTACCCTAGCGGGAGGGGCGGATACGCAGTATTTT. Encoded protein: CASSTLAGGADTQYF. This chain uses TRBV28 with TRBJ2-3; 12 bases are a match to TRBD2. CDR3 length: 15 residues. Trimming at V came to 5 bases and at J to 6 bases, leaving 6 bases not matched to a gene. CDR1 and CDR2 (germline): MDHEN, SYDVKM.

As regards this clone: Other DNA sequences from this sample encode an identical CDR3 as well. The gene calls are TRBV15 and TRBJ1-5; 9 bases line up with TRBD1. V lost 3 bases and J lost 4; bases outside the gene matches: 1. CDR1 and CDR2 from the germline V gene are LNHNV and YYDKDF (reference sequence). This CDR3 is 14 amino acids long. CDR3: CATSRDRGNQPQHF. The CDR3 DNA follows: TGTGCCACCAGCAGGGACAGGGGTAATCAGCCCCAGCATTTT.

About this clone: One junction end disagrees with the germline gene, perhaps due to a read error. The chain uses TRBV27 and TRBJ2-5, with a tentative D call TRBD1 (6 bases). The CDR3 runs 16 residues. Looked up from germline, CDR1 is MNHEY and CDR2 is SMNVEV (reference sequence). The CDR3 is CASSSGVSGAQGTQYF. CDR3 bases: TGTGCCAGCAGTTCGGGTGTATCAGGGGCGCAAGGGACCCAGTACTTC.

This CDR3 is CASSQRPGGTDTQYF. CDR3 nucleotide sequence: TGTGCCAGCAGCCAACGGCCCGGGGGCACAGATACGCAGTATTTT. The chain combines TRBV7-3 with TRBJ2-3; D is possibly TRBD2 (5 bases). The ends were cut back, 5 bases at V and 1 base at J, with 13 bases in the middle. The CDR3 is 15 amino acids. Germline-derived CDR1 and CDR2 are SGHTA and FQGTGA.

The genes are TRBV9 and TRBJ2-2, with D possibly being TRBD2 (5 bases). V was pared by 0 bases and J by 5 bases, with 8 bases between. Germline V gives CDR1 SGDLS, CDR2 YYNGEE. CDR3 length: 14 amino acids. The CDR3 spells CASSVGVATGELFF. The CDR3 DNA reads TGTGCCAGCAGCGTAGGAGTAGCGACCGGGGAGCTGTTTTTT.

The chain joins TRBV5-1 to TRBJ2-5; maybe TRBD2 (6 bases). Trimming pared 4 bases from V and 1 base from J, leaving 17 bases between. The CDR3 length is 16 residues. The germline CDR1 and CDR2 sequences are SGHRS and YFSETQ. CDR3 nucleotides: TGCGCCAGCAGCCAAAACTCCGGGACTGTCCAAGAGACCCAGTACTTC. Amino acids: CASSQNSGTVQETQYF.

The CDR3 coding sequence is TGTGCCAGTAGGAGCAGGGGCGTGGACACTGAAGCTTTCTTT. As protein: CASRSRGVDTEAFF. The V and J genes are TRBV19 and TRBJ1-1; D is perhaps TRBD1 (6 bases). Germline CDR1 and CDR2: LNHDA and SQIVND (reference sequence). The V and J ends lost 6 bases and 3 bases respectively, with 14 bases between them. The CDR3 loop spans 14 amino acids.

This chain uses TRBV27 with TRBJ1-3; 8 bases agree with TRBD1. V was clipped by 6 bases and J by 0 bases; unmatched bases: 10. Germline CDR1 is MNHEY and CDR2 is SMNVEV (reference sequence). The CDR3 sequence is 17 residues long. CDR3 protein: CASSPTQGALSGNTIYF. The CDR3, as DNA: TGTGCCAGCAGCCCGACGCAGGGGGCCCTCTCTGGAAACACCATATATTTT.

This clone was found many times. V usage is TRBV5-4 and J usage is TRBJ2-5, with D maybe TRBD2 (5 bases). In germline, CDR1 is SGHNT, CDR2 YYREEE (reference sequence). The CDR3 length is 15 residues. Trimming cost V 1 base and J 4 bases, with 14 bases left between them. In DNA form, the CDR3 reads TGTGCCAGCAGCTTGAACTCGGGGAAGCTAGAGACCCAGTACTTC. It encodes CASSLNSGKLETQYF.

The gene calls are TRBV27 and TRBJ1-2; 10 bases map to TRBD1. The germline V gene has CDR1 MNHEY and CDR2 SMNVEV (reference sequence). The CDR3 is 13 amino acids. V lost 5 bases to trimming and J lost 4 bases; unmatched junction nucleotides: 1. Here the CDR3 reads CASSDRGPYGYTF. For the CDR3, the DNA is TGTGCCAGCAGTGACAGGGGGCCCTATGGCTACACCTTC.

The V gene is TRBV4-1, the J gene TRBJ2-5; the D gene is possibly TRBD2 (6 bases). The CDR3 sequence is 14 residues long. The germline gives CDR1 MGHRA, CDR2 YSYEKL. V lost 1 base and J 5 bases, leaving 11 bases between the germline ends. The CDR3 coding sequence is TGCGCCAGCAGCCAAGCGGGAGAAGGGGAGACCCAGTACTTC. Its protein product is CASSQAGEGETQYF.

The rearrangement joins TRBV21-1 to TRBJ1-1. TRBV21-1 is flagged as a pseudogene. The CDR3 covers 15 residues. CDR3 amino acids: CASSKVREDRSVAFF. CDR3 in DNA: TGTGCCAGCAGCAAGGTCCGGGAGGACCGTTCTGTGGCTTTCTTT.

The gene calls are TRBV15 and TRBJ2-1, with 9 bases matching TRBD1. The V gene end was trimmed by 4 bases and the J gene end by 6 bases; junction bases not matched to a gene: 10. Germline V gives CDR1 LNHNV, CDR2 YYDKDF (reference sequence). CDR3 length equals 16 residues. For the CDR3, the DNA is TGTGCCACCAGCAAGGAACAGGGGGCAGTTAGCAATGAGCAGTTCTTC. It translates to CATSKEQGAVSNEQFF.

This chain connects TRBV28 to TRBJ2-7; 9 nucleotides match TRBD2. The CDR3 totals 13 residues. The germline gives CDR1 MDHEN, CDR2 SYDVKM. V trimming: 3 bases; J trimming: 6 bases; junction bases outside the gene matches: 3. CDR3 DNA sequence: TGTGCCAGCAGTTTGAATAGCGGGGGCGAGCAGTACTTC. Its translation: CASSLNSGGEQYF.

The genes are TRBV15 and TRBJ2-7; D is possibly TRBD2 (6 bases). The V gene's germline CDR1 is LNHNV and CDR2 YYDKDF (reference sequence). V lost 0 bases and J 9 bases, leaving 18 bases between the germline ends. This CDR3 is built from 15 residues. DNA for the CDR3: TGTGCCACCAGCAGAGATCGGGGGTCCTTTCTGGGGCAGTACTTC. Translating it yields CATSRDRGSFLGQYF.

CDR3 DNA sequence: TGCGCCAGCAGCTTGGTTCCGGGGATGAACGAGCAGTACTTC. It codes for CASSLVPGMNEQYF. The V gene is TRBV5-1, the J gene TRBJ2-7; D perhaps matches TRBD2 (5 bases). The CDR3 has 14 residues. Trimming pared 0 bases from V and 5 bases from J, leaving 12 bases between. Germline CDR1 is SGHRS and CDR2 is YFSETQ.

V is TRBV7-9 and J is TRBJ1-3; D is perhaps TRBD1 (5 bases). Per germline, CDR1 SEHNR and CDR2 FQNEAQ (reference sequence). The CDR3 has 15 residues. V was clipped by 1 base and J by 3 bases, with 10 bases between them. The CDR3 sequence is CASSLEGAVGNTIYF. DNA of the CDR3: TGTGCCAGCAGCTTAGAAGGGGCGGTTGGAAACACCATATATTTT.

The chain combines TRBV28 with TRBJ2-2; tentatively, D is TRBD1 (5 bases). Per germline, CDR1 MDHEN and CDR2 SYDVKM. CDR3 length: 13 residues. The V gene lost 5 bases and the J gene lost 5 bases, with 9 bases spanning the gap. Here the CDR3 DNA reads TGTGCCAGCAGTCCGCCAGGGACCGGGGAGCTGTTTTTT. Its translation: CASSPPGTGELFF.